The rows below give T cell receptor beta chains drawn from one sample of a study of PD-1 blockade in classical Hodgkin lymphoma. Assay: immunoSEQ multiplex PCR; the TCRdb copy retains only in-frame clones and omits some. Of 90,000 to 100,000 clones in the sample, 80% to 90% were seen once. The sample consisted of peripheral blood mononuclear cells (PBMCs), taken before the second cycle of nivolumab. The source of these receptors is a human donor with classical Hodgkin lymphoma. CDR3s include the opening cysteine and the closing phenylalanine or tryptophan. D genes are given only for firm matches. Part of the rows lack a size; the others show once, few, many or a class for expanded clones.

v_call: TRBV2; j_call: TRBJ2-3; d_call: TRBD2; clone_size: -; cdr3_nt: TGTGCCAGCAGTGAAGGGTCCCAAGCGGGAGCGGCCACAGATACGCAGTATTTT; cdr3_aa: CASSEGSQAGAATDTQYF
v_call: TRBV19; j_call: TRBJ1-5; d_call: -; clone_size: -; cdr3_nt: TGTGCCAGTAACGTGAGATTTTTCAATCAGCCCCAGCATTTT; cdr3_aa: CASNVRFFNQPQHF
v_call: TRBV9; j_call: TRBJ1-4; d_call: -; clone_size: -; cdr3_nt: TGTGCCAGCAGCGTAGAAGGGCAGGATGAAAAACTGTTTTTT; cdr3_aa: CASSVEGQDEKLFF
v_call: TRBV10-3; j_call: TRBJ1-4; d_call: TRBD1; clone_size: -; cdr3_nt: TGTGCCATCTCAGCCGGGACAGGGGCGGAAAAACTGTTTTTT; cdr3_aa: CAISAGTGAEKLFF
v_call: TRBV29-1; j_call: TRBJ2-7; d_call: -; clone_size: -; cdr3_nt: TGCAGCGTTCAGGACAGATCCTACGAGCAGTACTTC; cdr3_aa: CSVQDRSYEQYF
v_call: TRBV5-8; j_call: TRBJ1-2; d_call: -; clone_size: -; cdr3_nt: TGTGCCAGCAGCCAAAACTATGGCTACACCTTC; cdr3_aa: CASSQNYGYTF
v_call: TRBV6-6; j_call: TRBJ1-4; d_call: -; clone_size: -; cdr3_nt: TGTGCCAGCAGTTACAGGGCGTCTAATGAAAAACTGTTTTTT; cdr3_aa: CASSYRASNEKLFF
v_call: TRBV4-1; j_call: TRBJ1-2; d_call: -; clone_size: -; cdr3_nt: TGCGCCAGCAGCCAAGTTCGGGGAGGAGGCTACACCTTC; cdr3_aa: CASSQVRGGGYTF
v_call: TRBV6-5; j_call: TRBJ1-1; d_call: -; clone_size: few; cdr3_nt: TGTGCCAGCAGTTACCAGGAAGGGGTGAACACTGAAGCTTTCTTT; cdr3_aa: CASSYQEGVNTEAFF
v_call: TRBV6-1; j_call: TRBJ2-3; d_call: -; clone_size: -; cdr3_nt: TGTGCCAGCAGAGAGACCAGCACAGATACGCAGTATTTT; cdr3_aa: CASRETSTDTQYF
v_call: TRBV11-3; j_call: TRBJ1-1; d_call: -; clone_size: once; cdr3_nt: TGTGCCAGCAGCTTAGATCCGGTGAACACTGAAGCTTTCTTT; cdr3_aa: CASSLDPVNTEAFF
v_call: TRBV11-2; j_call: TRBJ2-1; d_call: TRBD2; clone_size: -; cdr3_nt: TGTGCCAGCAGCCTCGGTTATAGCGGGAGCAACTACAATGAGCAGTTCTTC; cdr3_aa: CASSLGYSGSNYNEQFF
v_call: TRBV15; j_call: TRBJ2-7; d_call: TRBD2; clone_size: -; cdr3_nt: TGTGCCACCAGCACCATAGCGGGATCGGCGTCCTACGAGCAGTACTTC; cdr3_aa: CATSTIAGSASYEQYF
v_call: TRBV2; j_call: TRBJ1-4; d_call: -; clone_size: -; cdr3_nt: TGTGCCAGCAGTGTAAATCCAGCTAATGAAAAACTGTTTTTT; cdr3_aa: CASSVNPANEKLFF
v_call: TRBV29-1; j_call: TRBJ1-2; d_call: -; clone_size: -; cdr3_nt: TGCAGCGTTGAAGATCCCAGTTTTGGCTACACCTTC; cdr3_aa: CSVEDPSFGYTF
v_call: TRBV13; j_call: TRBJ2-7; d_call: -; clone_size: few; cdr3_nt: TGTGCCAGCAGCTTAGGTCAGCTCCCCTACGAGCAGTACTTC; cdr3_aa: CASSLGQLPYEQYF
v_call: TRBV7-6; j_call: TRBJ1-1; d_call: TRBD1; clone_size: -; cdr3_nt: TGTGCCAGCAGCTCAGGACAGGGGGCCTTCGGGACTGAAGCTTTCTTT; cdr3_aa: CASSSGQGAFGTEAFF
v_call: TRBV2; j_call: TRBJ2-5; d_call: -; clone_size: many; cdr3_nt: TGTGCCAGCAGTACAGGGCCGGAGACCCAGTACTTC; cdr3_aa: CASSTGPETQYF
v_call: TRBV6-6; j_call: TRBJ1-2; d_call: -; clone_size: -; cdr3_nt: TGTGCCAGCAAAATAGGCCTTAGTAACTATGGCTACACCTTC; cdr3_aa: CASKIGLSNYGYTF
v_call: TRBV7-7; j_call: TRBJ2-1; d_call: -; clone_size: -; cdr3_nt: TGTGCCAGCAGCAGCAGCGGACTGAACAATGAGCAGTTCTTC; cdr3_aa: CASSSSGLNNEQFF
v_call: TRBV7-9; j_call: TRBJ2-1; d_call: -; clone_size: many; cdr3_nt: TGTGCCAGCACGCAGGGGAAGGTACCTGAGCAGTTCTTC; cdr3_aa: CASTQGKVPEQFF
v_call: TRBV16; j_call: TRBJ2-1; d_call: -; clone_size: -; cdr3_nt: TGTGCCAGCAGCCAAGGCCCCGACAGAGCACCCTACAATGAGCAGTTCTTC; cdr3_aa: CASSQGPDRAPYNEQFF
v_call: TRBV18; j_call: TRBJ1-1; d_call: TRBD1; clone_size: -; cdr3_nt: TGTGCCAGCTCACCGCCGGGACAGGGGTACCCTGAAGCTTTCTTT; cdr3_aa: CASSPPGQGYPEAFF
v_call: TRBV6-1; j_call: TRBJ2-7; d_call: -; clone_size: once; cdr3_nt: TGTGCCAGCAGTGAAGGGCTAAGGTCCTACGAGCAGTACTTC; cdr3_aa: CASSEGLRSYEQYF
v_call: TRBV12-5; j_call: TRBJ1-1; d_call: TRBD1; clone_size: -; cdr3_nt: TGTGCTAGTGGTTTGGTAAGGGGGACAGGGTCCCTCATGAACACTGAAGCTTTCTTT; cdr3_aa: CASGLVRGTGSLMNTEAFF
v_call: TRBV14; j_call: TRBJ1-1; d_call: -; clone_size: few; cdr3_nt: TGTGCCAGCAGCCAAGTAGCGGGCGGTGGGACTGAAGCTTTCTTT; cdr3_aa: CASSQVAGGGTEAFF
v_call: TRBV4-2; j_call: TRBJ2-7; d_call: TRBD1; clone_size: -; cdr3_nt: TGTGCCAGCAGCTTGCCCACAGGGGCCTCCTACGAGCAGTACTTC; cdr3_aa: CASSLPTGASYEQYF
v_call: TRBV18; j_call: TRBJ2-7; d_call: TRBD2; clone_size: -; cdr3_nt: TGTGCCACCAAAGCGGGAGGGTCCCACGAGCAGTACTTC; cdr3_aa: CATKAGGSHEQYF
v_call: TRBV5-8; j_call: TRBJ1-2; d_call: -; clone_size: -; cdr3_nt: TGTGCCAGCAGCTTACTCACAGGAAACCCCTATGGCTACACCTTC; cdr3_aa: CASSLLTGNPYGYTF
v_call: TRBV15; j_call: TRBJ2-3; d_call: -; clone_size: -; cdr3_nt: TGTGCCACCAGCAGAGTCACTTCCTCGAGCACAGATACGCAGTATTTT; cdr3_aa: CATSRVTSSSTDTQYF
v_call: TRBV5-1; j_call: TRBJ2-2; d_call: TRBD2; clone_size: -; cdr3_nt: TGCGCCAGCGGACGGGAGGGGACCGGGGAGCTGTTTTTT; cdr3_aa: CASGREGTGELFF
v_call: TRBV10-3; j_call: TRBJ2-1; d_call: TRBD2; clone_size: -; cdr3_nt: TGTGCCATCAGTGAGTCGGGGCTAGCGGGAGCTGGGAACTCCTACAATGAGCAGTTCTTC; cdr3_aa: CAISESGLAGAGNSYNEQFF
v_call: TRBV5-4; j_call: TRBJ2-1; d_call: TRBD2; clone_size: -; cdr3_nt: TGTGCCAGCAGTACGGGACTAGCTAACCACAATGAGCAGTTCTTC; cdr3_aa: CASSTGLANHNEQFF